The rows below give T cell receptor beta chains drawn from one sample of a study of T cell repertoires in cytomegalovirus infection. Each CDR3 protein is one row after TCRdb ran MiXCR on the reads. The table lists roughly 860,000 distinct CDR3 sequences, 32% of them singletons. No antigens are known for them. Source: cultured CD8+ T cells from PBMCs, taken from culture after CMV antigen stimulation. The receptors were gathered from a human donor in good health (CMV status not recorded). Some clones in this sample may be carry-over from other donors' samples. Each CDR3 is given without its conserved first and last residue.

>TRBV4-3|TRBJ2-1
ASSPRWSGYNEQF
>TRBV27|TRBJ1-1
ASSLHLGNTEAF
>TRBV19|TRBJ1-5
ASSIDLLQPQH
>TRBV15|TRBJ2-1
ATQNAGQGMYNEQF
>TRBV4-1|TRBJ2-2
ASSQEAWQSTGELF
>TRBV28|TRBJ1-5
ASSFWTEPGQPQH
>TRBV7-8|TRBJ2-3
ASSLEGATDTQY
>TRBV19|TRBJ1-1
ASSIGPGASEAF
>TRBV7-8|TRBJ1-2
ASSLGDRYLFSTGRGYT
>TRBV4-1|TRBJ1-2
ASSQEVTDDYGYT
>TRBV6-6|TRBJ1-1
AVQLNTEAF
>TRBV19|TRBJ1-1
ASGPTEAF
>TRBV4-1|TRBJ1-6
ASSQDQEFSPLH
>TRBV12-3/TRBV12-4|TRBJ2-1
ASSPMGLAGLYNEQF
>TRBV4-1|TRBJ1-5
ASSQRQGSDQPQH
>TRBV6-5|TRBJ2-3
ASSYEGVIDTQY
>TRBV6-2/TRBV6-3|TRBJ2-1
ASSWKWEGEQF
>TRBV12-5|TRBJ1-4
ASGPGQDRSNEKLF
>TRBV7-8|TRBJ2-7
ASSLVELSYEQY
>TRBV7-9|TRBJ1-6
ASSPPNLGGYSPLH